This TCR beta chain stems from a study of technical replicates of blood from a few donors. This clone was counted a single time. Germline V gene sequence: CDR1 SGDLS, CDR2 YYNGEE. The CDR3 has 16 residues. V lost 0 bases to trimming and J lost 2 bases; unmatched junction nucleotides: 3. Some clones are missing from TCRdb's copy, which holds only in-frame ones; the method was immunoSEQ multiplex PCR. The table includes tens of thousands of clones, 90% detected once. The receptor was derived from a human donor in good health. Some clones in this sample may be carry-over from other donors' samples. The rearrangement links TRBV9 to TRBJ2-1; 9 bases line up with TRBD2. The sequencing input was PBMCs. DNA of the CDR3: TGTGCCAGCAGCGTAGGTAGCGGGGGACCCTACAATGAGCAGTTCTTC. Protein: CASSVGSGGPYNEQFF.